The clone carrying this TCR beta chain was counted many times. Per germline, CDR1 LNHDA and CDR2 SQIVND (reference sequence). CDR3 length equals 15 residues. V lost 3 bases and J lost 1; bases outside the gene matches: 4. This sample is part of a study of early T cells in non-severe SARS-CoV-2 infection. Each CDR3 protein is one row after TCRdb ran MiXCR on the 5' RACE reads. The profile shows 35,000 to 40,000 distinct CDR3 sequences, roughly 6.2% of them singletons. Sequenced sample: whole blood. V is TRBV19 and J is TRBJ2-5, with 8 positions matching TRBD2. The clonotype was recovered from an adult who was a healthcare worker with PCR-confirmed SARS-CoV-2 infection or an uninfected control (not recorded which). The CDR3 region has the DNA TGTGCCAGTAGTATGCAGCGGGGGCGCCAAGAGACCCAGTACTTC. This encodes CASSMQRGRQETQYF.